Ten or more counts support the clone carrying this TCR beta chain. Its specificity is unknown. The CDR3 runs 16 residues. Over 160 million TCR-beta sequences from 15-18 subjects were obtained in each sequencing run. TCRdb fed the 5' RACE reads into MiXCR, producing one record per CDR3 protein. This table has roughly 60,000 distinct CDR3 sequences, under 4.5% appearing once. This specimen comes from a study of neurological immune-mediated disorders. Study outcomes and limitations: Phylogenetic grouping put 18 of 34 multiple sclerosis patients' repertoires into one related-CDR3 cluster, a possible signature.

This TCR was recovered from a woman aged 25 to 39 with multiple sclerosis. The specimen was PBMCs. V is TRBV21-1 and J is TRBJ1-2. TRBV21-1 is reported as a pseudogene. The DNA for the CDR3 is TGTGCCAGCAGCAAAGCGCGCGACAGCGGAGGTGTTGGCTACACCTTC. It translates to CASSKARDSGGVGYTF.